The clone carrying this T cell receptor beta chain was observed at least ten times. Its antigen is not known. Constant-segment primers were used for 5'RACE, and the resulting TCR alpha and TCR beta cDNA libraries carried sample barcodes and UMIs. Each CDR3 protein is one row after TCRdb ran MiXCR on the 5' RACE reads. The data hold 35,000 to 45,000 distinct CDR3 sequences, with roughly 7.2% observed a single time. The data originate from a study of T-cell memory formation after mild COVID-19. For the study at large: TCR clusters were mostly confined to one donor each. Regarding the study as a whole: Pre-infection memory contained some responding clones, which suggested that cross-reactive memory had joined. Most CD4+ clones that shrank were in CM and EM, while CD8+ ones turned up in EMRA.

This TCR was sampled from an adult who had mild COVID-19 (a few samples of this study predate the infection). Cell type and time point are not known. Sequenced material: PBMCs or a T cell subset sorted from them (not recorded which).

The CDR3 loop is CASSLAEAGTGGELFF. CDR3 sequence (DNA): TGCGCCAGCAGCTTGGCCGAGGCCGGGACAGGCGGGGAGCTGTTTTTT. The V and J genes are TRBV5-1 and TRBJ2-2; 8 nucleotides align to TRBD1. J was trimmed by 7 bases and V by 0 bases; bases with no gene match: 8. This CDR3 has 16 residues. CDR1 SGHRS and CDR2 YFSETQ come from the germline V gene.